This is a list of T cell receptor beta chains from one sample in a study of T-cell memory formation after mild COVID-19. TCRdb re-called the 5' RACE reads with MiXCR, one entry per CDR3 protein. The table records about 250,000 distinct CDR3 sequences, around 17% of them present only once. Sequenced input: PBMCs or a T cell subset sorted from them (not recorded which). The receptors stem from a man between 18 and 35 years old who had mild COVID-19 (a few samples of this study predate the infection). Cell type and time point are not known. CDR3s include the opening cysteine and the closing phenylalanine or tryptophan. The order of the fields is J gene, D gene, clone size, V gene, CDR3 protein, CDR3 DNA. The D gene is left open where the match is weak. Clone size is given for some rows only: seen once, a few or many times, or a class if the clone is expanded.

>TRBJ2-5|NA|few|TRBV5-1
CASSEGEETQYF
TGCGCCAGCAGCGAGGGGGAAGAGACCCAGTACTTC
>TRBJ1-2|NA|few|TRBV6-1
CASSQADNYGYTF
TGTGCCAGCAGTCAGGCCGATAACTATGGCTACACCTTC
>TRBJ2-3|NA|many|TRBV7-2
CASSQPPGTFADTQYF
TGTGCCAGCTCCCAGCCCCCGGGTACCTTCGCAGATACGCAGTATTTT
>TRBJ2-3|TRBD2|NA|TRBV7-2
CASSFLAGKADTQYF
TGTGCCAGCAGCTTTCTAGCGGGGAAAGCAGATACGCAGTATTTT
>TRBJ1-6|TRBD1|many|TRBV7-2
CASSPPDRGSSPLHF
TGTGCCAGCAGCCCCCCCGACAGGGGAAGTTCACCCCTCCACTTT
>TRBJ2-1|TRBD2|few|TRBV14
CASSLLAGNYNEQFF
TGTGCCAGCAGCCTCCTAGCGGGGAACTACAATGAGCAGTTCTTC
>TRBJ1-3|NA|NA|TRBV7-9
CASTWDKSGNTIYF
TGTGCCAGCACCTGGGACAAATCTGGAAACACCATATATTTT
>TRBJ1-2|TRBD1|NA|TRBV11-2
CASTGQGRYGYTF
TGTGCCAGCACTGGACAGGGACGGTATGGCTACACCTTC
>TRBJ2-5|NA|NA|TRBV11-3
CASSLGGGSQETQYF
TGTGCCAGCAGCCTTGGGGGCGGAAGCCAAGAGACCCAGTACTTC
>TRBJ2-7|TRBD1|NA|TRBV7-6
CASSHGMGQKYEQYF
TGTGCCAGCAGCCATGGGATGGGACAGAAATACGAGCAGTACTTC
>TRBJ1-5|NA|few|TRBV12-3/TRBV12-4
CASSFWRTAGNQPQHF
TGTGCCAGCAGTTTTTGGCGGACGGCTGGCAATCAGCCCCAGCATTTT
>TRBJ1-5|NA|NA|TRBV29-1
CSVGWGDQPQHF
TGCAGCGTTGGATGGGGGGATCAGCCCCAGCATTTT
>TRBJ2-7|TRBD2|few|TRBV6-5
CASSAGGSSYEQYF
TGTGCCAGCAGTGCGGGGGGGAGCTCCTACGAGCAGTACTTC
>TRBJ2-3|TRBD2|NA|TRBV5-1
CASSEGTSGGPDTQYF
TGCGCCAGCAGCGAGGGGACTAGCGGGGGACCAGATACGCAGTATTTT
>TRBJ2-7|TRBD1|few|TRBV5-1
CASSTGDRGRHEQYF
TGCGCCAGCAGCACTGGGGACAGGGGGAGACACGAGCAGTACTTC
>TRBJ2-1|NA|few|TRBV5-1
CASSYRYEQFF
TGCGCCAGCAGCTACCGGTATGAGCAGTTCTTC
>TRBJ2-7|NA|NA|TRBV5-1
CASSLGGAPYEQYF
TGCGCCAGCAGCTTGGGTGGGGCCCCCTACGAGCAGTACTTC
>TRBJ1-5|NA|few|TRBV5-1
CASSLQVGQPQHF
TGCGCCAGCAGCCTACAGGTTGGGCAGCCCCAGCATTTT
>TRBJ2-5|TRBD1|many|TRBV27
CASSLQGQGIAQYF
TGTGCCAGCAGCTTACAGGGACAGGGTATCGCCCAGTACTTC
>TRBJ1-1|NA|few|TRBV24-1
CATSDSGRTEAFF
TGTGCCACCAGTGATTCGGGTCGTACTGAAGCTTTCTTT
>TRBJ1-2|NA|NA|TRBV7-2
CASSLGIRASGGYTF
TGTGCCAGCAGCTTAGGTATCCGAGCCTCGGGGGGCTACACCTTC
>TRBJ2-1|NA|NA|TRBV4-3
CASSRRGGGQVEQFF
TGCGCCAGCAGCCGTAGGGGAGGGGGCCAGGTTGAGCAGTTCTTC
>TRBJ1-1|TRBD1|few|TRBV27
CASSKQGAGTEAFF
TGTGCCAGCAGTAAGCAGGGGGCAGGCACTGAAGCTTTCTTT
>TRBJ1-1|NA|few|TRBV2
CASTIQSSNTEAFF
TGTGCCAGCACCATACAGTCTTCGAACACTGAAGCTTTCTTT
>TRBJ1-5|NA|NA|TRBV7-2
CASSFRGIDQPQHF
TGTGCCAGCAGCTTTAGGGGTATTGATCAGCCCCAGCATTTT
>TRBJ2-3|TRBD2|NA|TRBV20-1
CSARPGLAADTQYF
TGCAGTGCTAGACCGGGACTAGCGGCAGATACGCAGTATTTT
>TRBJ2-3|NA|NA|TRBV9
CASTMGAGTDTQYF
TGTGCCAGCACTATGGGGGCGGGGACGGATACGCAGTATTTT
>TRBJ2-3|NA|NA|TRBV7-6
CASSLGNQDTQYF
TGTGCCAGCAGCTTAGGAAACCAAGATACGCAGTATTTT
>TRBJ1-2|TRBD1|NA|TRBV6-5
CVTGGAPNYGYTF
TGCGTCACAGGGGGAGCCCCTAACTATGGCTACACCTTC
>TRBJ2-4|NA|NA|TRBV2
CASTPRFSKNIQYF
TGTGCCAGCACCCCGAGATTTAGCAAAAACATTCAGTACTTC
>TRBJ2-1|NA|few|TRBV20-1
CSASGDRNEQFF
TGCAGTGCTAGTGGCGACCGCAATGAGCAGTTCTTC
>TRBJ1-2|NA|NA|TRBV7-2
CASSPIGGNYGYTF
TGTGCCAGCAGCCCAATCGGGGGTAACTATGGCTACACCTTC
>TRBJ2-3|NA|few|TRBV19
CASTVGFGTDTQYF
TGTGCCAGTACTGTGGGGTTCGGCACAGATACGCAGTATTTT
>TRBJ2-5|NA|few|TRBV9
CASSPSGSKETQYF
TGTGCCAGCAGCCCGAGCGGCTCGAAGGAGACCCAGTACTTC
>TRBJ1-6|NA|NA|TRBV3-1
CASSQAEGSPLHF
TGTGCCAGCAGCCAGGCTGAGGGTTCACCCCTCCACTTT
>TRBJ1-1|NA|NA|TRBV6-2/TRBV6-3
CASSYSGTFEAFF
TGTGCCAGCAGTTACTCAGGGACGTTCGAAGCTTTCTTT
>TRBJ2-2|NA|few|TRBV11-2
CASSLVRTGELFF
TGTGCCAGCAGCTTAGTACGCACCGGGGAGCTGTTTTTT
>TRBJ1-2|NA|NA|TRBV15
CATSRVSGRIRYGYTF
TGTGCCACCAGCAGAGTGAGCGGGCGGATCCGATATGGCTACACCTTC
>TRBJ2-1|NA|few|TRBV5-1
CASSLAQTPNNEQFF
TGCGCCAGCAGCTTGGCACAGACTCCGAACAATGAGCAGTTCTTC
>TRBJ1-4|NA|NA|TRBV5-1
CASSWDTGEKLFF
TGCGCCAGCAGCTGGGACACGGGAGAAAAACTGTTTTTT
>TRBJ1-2|NA|few|TRBV25-1
CASSGTAQDYTF
TGTGCCAGCAGCGGGACGGCCCAGGACTACACCTTC
>TRBJ1-5|TRBD1|NA|TRBV12-3/TRBV12-4
CASRKDREGQPQHF
TGTGCCAGCAGAAAGGACAGGGAGGGTCAGCCCCAGCATTTT
>TRBJ1-5|NA|NA|TRBV12-3/TRBV12-4
CASSLSQPQHF
TGTGCCAGCAGTTTGTCGCAGCCCCAGCATTTT
>TRBJ1-6|TRBD1|few|TRBV7-2
CASSRTGAASPLHF
TGTGCCAGCAGCCGGACAGGGGCCGCTTCACCCCTCCACTTT
>TRBJ2-1|TRBD2|few|TRBV10-1
CASSGRSGGSGEQFF
TGCGCCAGCAGTGGACGTAGCGGGGGGTCCGGTGAGCAGTTCTTC
>TRBJ1-2|NA|few|TRBV10-3
CAISETPGKPWGYTF
TGTGCCATCAGTGAGACGCCAGGGAAGCCATGGGGCTACACCTTC
>TRBJ2-6|NA|NA|TRBV20-1
CSGQSGANVLTF
TGCAGCGGACAGTCTGGGGCCAACGTCCTGACTTTC
>TRBJ2-7|NA|few|TRBV4-3
CASGLGTPRGAQYF
TGCGCCAGCGGCCTCGGGACTCCCAGGGGCGCGCAGTACTTC
>TRBJ1-6|TRBD1|NA|TRBV7-9
CASSLTGTVNSPLHF
TGTGCCAGCAGCTTGACCGGGACAGTGAATTCACCCCTCCACTTT
>TRBJ1-1|NA|NA|TRBV7-2
CASSLDRGHIEAFF
TGTGCCAGCAGCTTAGATCGGGGCCATATAGAAGCTTTCTTT
>TRBJ2-1|TRBD1|NA|TRBV28
CASSPGQPGEQFF
TGTGCCAGCAGTCCGGGACAGCCCGGTGAGCAGTTCTTC
>TRBJ2-1|TRBD2|few|TRBV7-8
CASSGLAGGPEQFF
TGTGCCAGCAGCGGACTAGCGGGGGGGCCTGAGCAGTTCTTC
>TRBJ1-2|TRBD1|NA|TRBV7-8
CASSLMVGQGTFGYTF
TGTGCCAGCAGCTTAATGGTGGGACAGGGGACCTTCGGCTACACCTTC
>TRBJ1-1|NA|NA|TRBV12-3/TRBV12-4
CASSRTYNTEAFF
TGTGCCAGCAGTCGAACATACAACACTGAAGCTTTCTTT
>TRBJ2-7|NA|many|TRBV7-2
CASSLVGGLFDEQYF
TGTGCCAGCAGCTTAGTTGGGGGGCTATTCGACGAGCAGTACTTC
>TRBJ1-2|TRBD1|NA|TRBV12-3/TRBV12-4
CASSLRGQGGYGYTF
TGTGCCAGCAGTTTACGGGGACAGGGGGGATATGGCTACACCTTC
>TRBJ2-6|NA|NA|TRBV12-3/TRBV12-4
CASKGGNSGANVLTF
TGTGCCAGCAAGGGAGGCAACTCTGGGGCCAACGTCCTGACTTTC